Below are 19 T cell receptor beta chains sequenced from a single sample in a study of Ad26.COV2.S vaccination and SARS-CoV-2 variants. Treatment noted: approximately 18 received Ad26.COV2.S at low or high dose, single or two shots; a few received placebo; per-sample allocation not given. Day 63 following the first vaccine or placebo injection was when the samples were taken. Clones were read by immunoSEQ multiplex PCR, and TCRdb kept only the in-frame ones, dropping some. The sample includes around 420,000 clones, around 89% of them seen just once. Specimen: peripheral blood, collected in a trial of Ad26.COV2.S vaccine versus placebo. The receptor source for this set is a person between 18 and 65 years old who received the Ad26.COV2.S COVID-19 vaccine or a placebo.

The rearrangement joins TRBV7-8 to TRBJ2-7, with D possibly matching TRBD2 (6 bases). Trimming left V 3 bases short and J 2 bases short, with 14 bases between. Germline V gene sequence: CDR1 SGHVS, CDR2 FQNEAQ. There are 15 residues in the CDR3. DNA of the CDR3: TGTGCCAGCAGCTTTTGGGGCGGGGTCACCTACGAGCAGTACTTC. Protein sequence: CASSFWGGVTYEQYF.

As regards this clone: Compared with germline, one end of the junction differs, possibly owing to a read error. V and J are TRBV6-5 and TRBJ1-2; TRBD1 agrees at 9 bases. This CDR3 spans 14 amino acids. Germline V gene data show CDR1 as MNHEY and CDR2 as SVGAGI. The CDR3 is CASRPPPDRGGISF. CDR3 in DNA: TGTGCCAGCCGCCCCCCTCCGGACAGGGGCGGGATTTCCTTC.

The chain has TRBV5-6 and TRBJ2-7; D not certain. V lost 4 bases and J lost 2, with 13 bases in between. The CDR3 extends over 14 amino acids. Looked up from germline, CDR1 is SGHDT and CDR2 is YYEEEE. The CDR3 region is CASSTGPIPYEQYF. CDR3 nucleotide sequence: TGTGCCAGCAGCACCGGGCCTATCCCCTACGAGCAGTACTTC.

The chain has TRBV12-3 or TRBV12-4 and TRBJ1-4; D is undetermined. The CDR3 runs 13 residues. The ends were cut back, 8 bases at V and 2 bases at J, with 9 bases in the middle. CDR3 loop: CASSDGTNEKLFF. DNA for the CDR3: TGTGCCAGCTCGGACGGCACTAATGAAAAACTGTTTTTT.

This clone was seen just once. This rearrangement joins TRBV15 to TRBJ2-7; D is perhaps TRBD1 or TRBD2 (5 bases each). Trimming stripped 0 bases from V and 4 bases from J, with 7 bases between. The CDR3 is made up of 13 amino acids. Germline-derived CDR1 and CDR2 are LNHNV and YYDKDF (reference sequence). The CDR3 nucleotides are TGTGCCACCAGCAGAGAATGGGGGTACGAGCAGTACTTC. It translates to CATSREWGYEQYF. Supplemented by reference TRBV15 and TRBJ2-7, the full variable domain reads DAMVIQNPRYQVTQFGKPVTLSCSQTLNHNVMYWYQQKSSQAPKLLFHYYDKDFNNEADTPDNFQSRRPNTSFCFLDIRSPGLGDTAMYLCATSREWGYEQYFGPGTRLTVT.

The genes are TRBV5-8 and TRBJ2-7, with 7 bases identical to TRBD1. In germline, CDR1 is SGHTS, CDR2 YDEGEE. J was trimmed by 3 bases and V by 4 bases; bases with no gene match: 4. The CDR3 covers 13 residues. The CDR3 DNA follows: TGTGCCAGCAGCCCGGGACAGCTCTACGAGCAGTACTTC. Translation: CASSPGQLYEQYF.

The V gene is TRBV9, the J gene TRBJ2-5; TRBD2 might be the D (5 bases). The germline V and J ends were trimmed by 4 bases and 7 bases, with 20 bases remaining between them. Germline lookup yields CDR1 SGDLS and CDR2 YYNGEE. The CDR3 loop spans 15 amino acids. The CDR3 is CASSPGATSAGTQYF. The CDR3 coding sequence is TGTGCCAGCAGCCCGGGTGCTACTTCGGCGGGGACCCAGTACTTC.

Here the CDR3 reads CASSTQSNEQFF. The CDR3 coding sequence is TGTGCCAGCTCAACACAGAGCAATGAGCAGTTCTTC. The rearrangement joins TRBV18 to TRBJ2-1; no clear D gene. The ends were cut back, 5 bases at V and 6 bases at J, with 8 bases in the middle. The CDR3 consists of 12 residues. The germline V gene has CDR1 KGHSH and CDR2 LQKENI.

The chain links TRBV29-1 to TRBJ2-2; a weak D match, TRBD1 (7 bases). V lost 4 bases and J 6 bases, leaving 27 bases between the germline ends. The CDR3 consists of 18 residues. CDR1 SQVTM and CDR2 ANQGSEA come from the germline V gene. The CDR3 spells CSVASRQGGPGGPGELFF. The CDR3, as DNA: TGCAGCGTTGCCTCTCGACAGGGAGGACCTGGGGGTCCCGGGGAGCTGTTTTTT.

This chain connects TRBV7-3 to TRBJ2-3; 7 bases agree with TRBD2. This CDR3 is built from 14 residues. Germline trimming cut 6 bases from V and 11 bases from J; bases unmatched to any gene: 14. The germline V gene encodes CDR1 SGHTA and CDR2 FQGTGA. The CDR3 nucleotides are TGTGCCAGCAGTACGGCGCGGGGCGGGGGAGTGCAGTATTTT. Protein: CASSTARGGGVQYF.

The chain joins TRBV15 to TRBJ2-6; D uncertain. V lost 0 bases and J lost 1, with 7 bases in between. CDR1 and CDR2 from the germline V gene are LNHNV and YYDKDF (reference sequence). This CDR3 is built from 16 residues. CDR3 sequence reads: CATSRDSGSGANVLTF. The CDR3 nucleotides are TGTGCCACCAGCAGAGATTCCGGTTCTGGGGCCAACGTCCTGACTTTC.

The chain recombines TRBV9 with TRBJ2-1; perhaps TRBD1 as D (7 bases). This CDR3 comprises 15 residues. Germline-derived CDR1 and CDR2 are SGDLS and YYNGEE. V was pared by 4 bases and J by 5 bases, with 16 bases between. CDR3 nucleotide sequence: TGTGCCAGCAGCCCTGGCAGGGGGGCCGACAATGAGCAGTTCTTC. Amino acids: CASSPGRGADNEQFF.

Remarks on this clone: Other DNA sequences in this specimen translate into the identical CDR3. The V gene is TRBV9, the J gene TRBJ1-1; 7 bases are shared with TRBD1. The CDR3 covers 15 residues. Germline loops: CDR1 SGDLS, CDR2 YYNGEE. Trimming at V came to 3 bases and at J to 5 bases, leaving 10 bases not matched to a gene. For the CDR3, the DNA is TGTGCCAGCAGCGAGAGGGGGCAGGGGTGGACTGAAGCTTTCTTT. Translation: CASSERGQGWTEAFF.

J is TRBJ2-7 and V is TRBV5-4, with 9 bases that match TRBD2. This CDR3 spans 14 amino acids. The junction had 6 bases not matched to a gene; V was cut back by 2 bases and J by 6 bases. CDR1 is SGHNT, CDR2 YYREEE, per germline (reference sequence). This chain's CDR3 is CASSFRGTSREQYF. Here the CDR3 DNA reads TGTGCCAGCAGCTTCCGAGGGACTAGCCGCGAGCAGTACTTC.

Here the CDR3 DNA reads TGTGCCAGCAGCCACGCGGGGGGAACAAACAATGAGCAGTTCTTC. Translating gives CASSHAGGTNNEQFF. This rearrangement joins TRBV3-1 (or the pseudogene TRBV3-2) to TRBJ2-1; 8 bases are shared with TRBD2. V trimming: 3 bases; J trimming: 5 bases; junction bases outside the gene matches: 6. The CDR3 spans 15 residues. Germline CDR1 is LGHDT and CDR2 is YNNKEL (reference sequence).

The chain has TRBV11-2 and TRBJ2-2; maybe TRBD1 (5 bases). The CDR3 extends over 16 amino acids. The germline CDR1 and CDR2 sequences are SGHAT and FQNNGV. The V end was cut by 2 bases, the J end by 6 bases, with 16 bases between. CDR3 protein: CASSLWQGNKAGELFF. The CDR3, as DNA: TGTGCCAGCAGCTTATGGCAGGGAAATAAGGCCGGGGAGCTGTTTTTT.

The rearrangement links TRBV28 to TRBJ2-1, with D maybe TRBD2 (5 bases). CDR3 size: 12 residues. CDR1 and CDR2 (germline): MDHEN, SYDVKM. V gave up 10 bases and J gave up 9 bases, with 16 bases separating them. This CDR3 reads CANSEGRSEQFF. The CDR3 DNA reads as TGTGCCAATTCTGAGGGTCGGAGTGAGCAGTTCTTC.

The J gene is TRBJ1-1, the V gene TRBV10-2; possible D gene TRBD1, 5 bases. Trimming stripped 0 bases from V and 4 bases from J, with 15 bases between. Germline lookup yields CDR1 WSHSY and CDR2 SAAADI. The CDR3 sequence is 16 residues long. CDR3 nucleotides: TGCGCCAGCAGTGAGTCGGCAGGGAGTAGTGGCACTGAAGCTTTCTTT. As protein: CASSESAGSSGTEAFF.

CDR3 sequence reads: CSVSGQGFSYEQYF. The CDR3 DNA follows: TGCAGCGTTTCCGGACAGGGATTCTCCTACGAGCAGTACTTC. This chain links TRBV29-1 with TRBJ2-7, with 8 bases fitting TRBD1. After removal of 5 bases from V and 0 bases from J, the junction contained 6 bases not matched to a gene. The V gene's germline CDR1 is SQVTM and CDR2 ANQGSEA. The CDR3 sequence is 14 residues long.